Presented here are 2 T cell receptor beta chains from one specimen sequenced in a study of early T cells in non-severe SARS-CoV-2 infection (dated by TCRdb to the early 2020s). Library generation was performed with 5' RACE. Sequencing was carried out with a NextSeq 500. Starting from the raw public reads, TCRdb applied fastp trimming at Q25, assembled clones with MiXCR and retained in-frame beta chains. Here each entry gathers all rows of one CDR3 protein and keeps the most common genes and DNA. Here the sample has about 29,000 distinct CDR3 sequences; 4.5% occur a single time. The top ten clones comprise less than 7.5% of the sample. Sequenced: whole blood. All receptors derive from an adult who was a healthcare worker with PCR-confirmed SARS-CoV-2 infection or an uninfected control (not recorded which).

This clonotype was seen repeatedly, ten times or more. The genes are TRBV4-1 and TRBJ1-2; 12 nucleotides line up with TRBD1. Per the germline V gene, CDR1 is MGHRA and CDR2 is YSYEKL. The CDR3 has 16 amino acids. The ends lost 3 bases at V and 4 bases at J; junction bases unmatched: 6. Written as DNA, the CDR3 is TGCGCCAGCAGCCAGTCCGGGACAGGGGGCATCTATGGCTACACCTTC. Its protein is CASSQSGTGGIYGYTF.

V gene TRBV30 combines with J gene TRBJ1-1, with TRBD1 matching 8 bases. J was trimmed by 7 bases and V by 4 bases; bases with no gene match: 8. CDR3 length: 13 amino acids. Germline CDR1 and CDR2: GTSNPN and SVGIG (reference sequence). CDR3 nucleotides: TGTGCCTGGACGTGGGGACAGGCGCGTGAAGCTTTCTTT. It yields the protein CAWTWGQAREAFF.